The rows below give T cell receptor beta chains drawn from one sample of a study of blood T cell repertoires in COVID-19. Repertoires were generated with immunoSEQ multiplex PCR, while TCRdb's copy carries only in-frame clones and drops some. Here the sample spans 25,000 to 35,000 clones, roughly four fifths being singletons. The sequenced sample consisted of peripheral blood. These receptors all come from a woman aged 80 or over with acute or convalescent COVID-19. The CDR3 runs from the conserved cysteine through the conserved F or W. The order of the fields is J gene, V gene, CDR3 protein.

J gene: TRBJ1-4
V gene: TRBV6-2/TRBV6-3
CDR3 protein: CASSDRDELFF

J gene: TRBJ2-2
V gene: TRBV27
CDR3 protein: CASSPRLRAGVNTGELFF

J gene: TRBJ2-3
V gene: TRBV7-2
CDR3 protein: CASSLSGGTDTQYF

J gene: TRBJ1-3
V gene: TRBV5-4
CDR3 protein: CASSQMGRSGNTIYF

J gene: TRBJ2-1
V gene: TRBV7-9
CDR3 protein: CAIPAGTSVDNEQFF

J gene: TRBJ1-6
V gene: TRBV28
CDR3 protein: CASSFGRGSYNSPLHF

J gene: TRBJ2-7
V gene: TRBV6-5
CDR3 protein: CASSYEGALVEQYF

J gene: TRBJ1-2
V gene: TRBV5-1
CDR3 protein: CASSLGQGANYGYTF

J gene: TRBJ2-7
V gene: TRBV5-4
CDR3 protein: CASSGTSGALSYEQYF

J gene: TRBJ2-5
V gene: TRBV2
CDR3 protein: CASRRGTSGKETQYF

J gene: TRBJ1-2
V gene: TRBV6-5
CDR3 protein: CASRGDRGTYGYTF

J gene: TRBJ2-1
V gene: TRBV9
CDR3 protein: CASSVDLGGIRNEQFF

J gene: TRBJ2-4
V gene: TRBV19
CDR3 protein: CASRPGLAKNIQYF

J gene: TRBJ2-1
V gene: TRBV12-5
CDR3 protein: CASGSGSYNEQFF

J gene: TRBJ1-4
V gene: TRBV7-2
CDR3 protein: CASSLGIGIATNEKLFF

J gene: TRBJ1-5
V gene: TRBV19
CDR3 protein: CASSYSDNPQHF

J gene: TRBJ1-3
V gene: TRBV2
CDR3 protein: CASETGGNTIYF

J gene: TRBJ2-7
V gene: TRBV23-1
CDR3 protein: CASSLSRTSYPYSPSYEQYF

J gene: TRBJ2-4
V gene: TRBV30
CDR3 protein: CAWSWSDLAKNIQYF

J gene: TRBJ2-5
V gene: TRBV19
CDR3 protein: CASGPRDRGLEETQYF

J gene: TRBJ1-1
V gene: TRBV13
CDR3 protein: CASSLNRNTEAFF

J gene: TRBJ1-1
V gene: TRBV6-2/TRBV6-3
CDR3 protein: CASSFPDLNTEAFF

J gene: TRBJ2-1
V gene: TRBV7-2
CDR3 protein: CASSLSGGLYEQFF

J gene: TRBJ2-7
V gene: TRBV10-2
CDR3 protein: CASMGLGSSYEQYF

J gene: TRBJ1-5
V gene: TRBV12-5
CDR3 protein: CASASTGYNQPQHF

J gene: TRBJ2-7
V gene: TRBV7-9
CDR3 protein: CASSSGTGTYEQYF

J gene: TRBJ1-5
V gene: TRBV19
CDR3 protein: CASTLDRDRNQPQHF

J gene: TRBJ1-1
V gene: TRBV7-6
CDR3 protein: CASSLASGTGANTEAFF

J gene: TRBJ2-1
V gene: TRBV3-1/TRBV3-2
CDR3 protein: CASSLPQRSHNEQFF

J gene: TRBJ1-6
V gene: TRBV12-5
CDR3 protein: CASGLGSGANSPLHF

J gene: TRBJ2-7
V gene: TRBV6-5
CDR3 protein: CASSSRRTSDYEQYF

J gene: TRBJ2-7
V gene: TRBV5-1
CDR3 protein: CASSLAGQVSNEQYF

J gene: TRBJ1-1
V gene: TRBV12-3/TRBV12-4
CDR3 protein: CASSRDSPEAFF

J gene: TRBJ2-4
V gene: TRBV7-2
CDR3 protein: CASSLERGAAIQYF

J gene: TRBJ2-4
V gene: TRBV30
CDR3 protein: CAWLWGRGRNIQYF

J gene: TRBJ1-5
V gene: TRBV28
CDR3 protein: CASSTYDRPYSNQPQHF

J gene: TRBJ2-5
V gene: TRBV18
CDR3 protein: CASSPRASGEETQYF

J gene: TRBJ1-2
V gene: TRBV2
CDR3 protein: CASSGRTGGAYGYTF

J gene: TRBJ2-7
V gene: TRBV3-1/TRBV3-2
CDR3 protein: CASSPGQGIYEQYF

J gene: TRBJ2-3
V gene: TRBV2
CDR3 protein: CASSRTASGGASTDTQYF

J gene: TRBJ1-6
V gene: TRBV27
CDR3 protein: CASSDLTGFYNSPLHF